This T cell receptor (beta chain) was sequenced for a study of blood T cells in healthy people across ages. Through a sample-barcoded 5' primer and a J-beta primer mix, a second PCR was run for roughly 7 to 11 cycles. TCRdb re-called the 5' RACE reads through MiXCR, storing one row per CDR3 protein. Among some 1,000,000 distinct CDR3 sequences listed, approximately 25% were seen once. This sample was also put to use in a study of T cells of mothers and their children.

This receptor was identified in a girl aged 2 to 10 in good health. Sequencing input: blood.

For the CDR3, the DNA is TGTGCCAGCAGCTTACAATCCGGGCAGGGGCTTATTGAAGCTTTCTTT. Translated, it gives CASSLQSGQGLIEAFF. V gene TRBV13 combines with J gene TRBJ1-1; tentative D call: TRBD1 (6 bases). This CDR3 has 16 amino acids. V was trimmed by 2 bases and J by 7 bases, leaving 20 bases between them. Germline assignment: CDR1 PRHDT and CDR2 FYEKMQ (reference sequence). The full variable domain, completed using reference TRBV13 and TRBJ1-1, is AAGVIQSPRHLIKEKRETATLKCYPIPRHDTVYWYQQGPGQDPQFLISFYEKMQSDKGSIPDRFSAQQFSDYHSELNMSSLELGDSALYFCASSLQSGQGLIEAFFGQGTRLTVV.